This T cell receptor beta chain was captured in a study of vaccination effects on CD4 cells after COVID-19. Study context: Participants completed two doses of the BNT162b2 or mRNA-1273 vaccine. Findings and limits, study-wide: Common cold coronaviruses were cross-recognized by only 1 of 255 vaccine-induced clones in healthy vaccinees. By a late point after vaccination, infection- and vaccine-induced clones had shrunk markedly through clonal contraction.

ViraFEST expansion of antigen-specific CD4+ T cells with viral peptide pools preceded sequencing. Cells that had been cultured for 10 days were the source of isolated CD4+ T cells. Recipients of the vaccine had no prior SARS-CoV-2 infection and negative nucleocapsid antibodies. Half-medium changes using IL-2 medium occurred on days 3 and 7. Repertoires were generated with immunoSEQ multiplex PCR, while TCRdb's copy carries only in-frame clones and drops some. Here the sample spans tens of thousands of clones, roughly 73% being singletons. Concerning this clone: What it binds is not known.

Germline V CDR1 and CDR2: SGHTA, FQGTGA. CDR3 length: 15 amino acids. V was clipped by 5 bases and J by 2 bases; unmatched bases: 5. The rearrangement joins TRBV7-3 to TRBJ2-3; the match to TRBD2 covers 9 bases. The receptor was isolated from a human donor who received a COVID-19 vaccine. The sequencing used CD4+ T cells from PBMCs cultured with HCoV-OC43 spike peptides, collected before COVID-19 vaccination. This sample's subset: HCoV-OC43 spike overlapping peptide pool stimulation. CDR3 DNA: TGTGCCAGCAGCAACCGCGGGGGGGCCACAGATACGCAGTATTTT. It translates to CASSNRGGATDTQYF.